This T cell receptor beta chain was observed in a study of OX40 agonist ivuxolimab in advanced cancers. The overall study: An anti-OX40 (CD134) antibody with agonistic activity, ivuxolimab, was administered to patients. Patients in the trial were receiving intravenous ivuxolimab every 2 weeks, at doses of 0.01 to 10 mg/kg. The diagnoses of dose-escalation patients were hepatocellular carcinoma, melanoma, renal cell or head and neck cancer.

Comment on this clone: The antigen is undetermined.

Clones were sequenced by immunoSEQ multiplex PCR, and TCRdb holds only the in-frame ones, with some missing. The data hold about 80,000 clones, with approximately 86% observed a single time. Study-wide points: There was clonal expansion of CD4+ and CD8+ blood T cells by week 6 at 0.1 to 3.0 mg/kg.

This specimen consisted of CD4+ or CD8+ T cells sorted from blood, obtained in a trial of the OX40 agonist ivuxolimab. This sequence was found in an adult with an advanced solid tumor such as melanoma, head and neck, liver or kidney cancer.

The CDR3 region is CASSRLGSGNYEQYF. The CDR3 nucleotides read TGCGCCAGCAGCCGACTGGGGAGCGGAAACTACGAGCAGTACTTC. This rearrangement joins TRBV4-1 to TRBJ2-7; TRBD2 is a possible D gene (5 bases). Germline lookup yields CDR1 MGHRA and CDR2 YSYEKL. V dropped 4 bases and J dropped 3 bases, with 16 bases sitting between them. CDR3 length equals 15 residues.